These 18 T cell receptor delta chains were sequenced from one sample in a study of γδ T cells in repeated Plasmodium falciparum infection. TCRdb reapplied CATT to the multiplex PCR reads. The repertoire has around 52,000 delta-chain clones, approximately 1.5% of them found once; the top ten carry 15%. Bulk repertoires came from Vgamma9/Vdelta2+ or Vdelta2-negative gammadelta T cells flow-sorted from PBMC. Specimen: gamma-delta T cells from blood. These receptors originate from a pool of human donors (malaria-infected and uninfected, not separated).

This clone came up many times. The gene calls are TRDV1 and TRDJ1; 10 bases agree with TRDD3. TCRdb lists no J gene, so it was determined here by aligning the DNA to germline. V lost 1 base, J lost 7 bases, and 33 bases stayed unmatched. The CDR3 spans 24 residues. Per germline, CDR1 TSWWSYY and CDR2 QGS. The CDR3 DNA reads as TGTGCTCTTGGGGAACGGGACGCTCCCTTCCTCGAGAGTGGATGTACTGGGGGATTTGGTAAACTCATCTTT. Its translation is CALGERDAPFLESGCTGGFGKLIF.

On this clone itself: The protein held in TCRdb is that of a much larger clone and does not match this DNA's translation at residue 15, likely because of a read error; the protein shown is translated from the DNA. The V and J genes are TRDV1 and TRDJ1; 7 nucleotides agree with TRDD2. This CDR3 is built from 19 residues. The germline V gene has CDR1 TSWWSYY and CDR2 QGS. This CDR3 is CALGTSIPTVWEYTGKLIF. The CDR3 DNA sequence: TGTGCTCTTGGGACCTCTATTCCTACAGTGTGGGAGTACACCGGTAAACTCATCTTT.

To note about this clone: TCRdb's protein, taken from a much larger clone, differs from this DNA's translation at residue 10, likely owing to a read error; the protein displayed comes from the DNA. This chain connects TRDV1 to TRDJ1; 13 bases align to TRDD3. The CDR3 is 23 amino acids. CDR1 and CDR2 from the germline V gene are TSWWSYY and QGS. The CDR3 bases are TGTGCTATTGGGGAAAACCCCTCCCACATACTGGGGGATACGCCAGTGTACACCGATAAACTCATCTTT. Its protein product is CAIGENPSHILGDTPVYTDKLIF.

This clone was seen a few times. A read error is likely here: a far larger clone is one base away. Other DNA sequences in this sample translate to the same CDR3. This chain links TRDV1 with TRDJ1; the match to TRDD3 covers 12 bases. Per the germline V gene, CDR1 is TSWWSYY and CDR2 is QGS. CDR3 length: 27 amino acids. V gave up 5 bases and J gave up 0 bases; unmatched junction bases: 37. CDR3 DNA: TGTGCTCTTGGGCCCACCCAGCCCCCATCGCTTGGGTTGTACTGGGGGATACCGAACGGGTACACCGATAAACTCATCTTT. This gives the protein CALGPTQPPSLGLYWGIPNGYTDKLIF.

Of note for this clone: The junction and the germline gene differ at one end; a read error may be behind it. V usage is TRDV1 and J usage is TRDJ1; the match to TRDD3 covers 10 bases. No J gene is reported in TCRdb; it was inferred here by comparing the DNA with germline. Germline V CDR1 and CDR2: TSWWSYY, QGS. The CDR3 is 21 amino acids. The CDR3 DNA reads as TGCTCTGGGGAGACTTCCTGGTACTGGGGGATGGGGATACCGTACACCGATAAACTCATCTTT. Amino acids: CSGETSWYWGMGIPYTDKLIF.

This clone was counted ten times or more. The J gene is TRDJ1, the V gene TRDV1; 7 positions agree with TRDD3. V shed 4 bases, J shed 0 bases, and the junction held 26 bases outside the gene matches. Per germline, CDR1 TSWWSYY and CDR2 QGS. This CDR3 spans 22 amino acids. CDR3 loop: CALGVKRISPVLGIRYTDKLIF. The CDR3 nucleotides are TGTGCTCTTGGGGTCAAAAGGATCTCTCCCGTACTGGGGATCCGGTACACCGATAAACTCATCTTT.

This clone was counted only a few times. A far larger clone is one nucleotide away, so this likely arose from a read error. This CDR3 is also generated by other DNA sequences in the sample. The chain is built from TRDV1 and TRDJ1; no clear D gene. Deletions cut 9 bases from V and 2 bases from J, with 40 bases between. Looked up from germline, CDR1 is TSWWSYY and CDR2 is QGS. The CDR3 covers 22 residues. Written as DNA, the CDR3 is TGTGCTCTCGGGTTTCAACCGTCCACAGCGGTACTGAGGGTCTTTAAGACCGATAAACTCATCTTT. Protein: CALGFQPSTAVLRVFKTDKLIF.

As DNA, the CDR3 is TGTGCCTGTGACACTCTTAGAGTACTGGGTGGGCCGATCCGGGTTACCGATAAACTCATCTTT. Translated, it gives CACDTLRVLGGPIRVTDKLIF. The V call is TRDV2, the J call TRDJ1, with D perhaps matching TRDD3 (6 bases). The J gene, missing from TCRdb, was assigned here through DNA to germline matching. CDR1 and CDR2 (germline): GEAIGNYY, EKD. The CDR3 sequence is 21 residues long. V was shortened by 1 base and J by 2 bases, with 31 bases between the two germline ends.

This clone showed up many times. The protein recorded in TCRdb matches a much larger clone and deviates from this DNA's translation at residue 4, suggesting a read error; the protein here is obtained by translating the DNA. Here the CDR3 DNA reads TGTGCCTGTGGCTTCCCCTCTCTGCCCGATAAACTCATCTTT. It yields the protein CACGFPSLPDKLIF. This chain links TRDV2 with TRDJ1; tentatively, D is TRDD2 (5 bases). TCRdb lists no J gene, so it was determined here by aligning the DNA to germline. There are 14 residues in the CDR3. Per germline, CDR1 GEAIGNYY and CDR2 EKD. The V and J ends lost 5 bases and 3 bases respectively, with 15 bases between them.

This clone appeared a few times. This DNA's translation and the protein TCRdb lists, from a much larger clone, do not match at residue 5, likely due to a read error; the protein shown is translated from the DNA. V is TRDV1 and J is TRDJ1; D is perhaps TRDD3 (6 bases). In germline, CDR1 is TSWWSYY, CDR2 QGS. Trimming removed 4 bases at V and 3 bases at J, with 33 bases between. The CDR3 is 21 amino acids. CDR3 sequence reads: CALGGPTLRGSTGNFADKLIF. The CDR3 DNA reads TGTGCTCTTGGGGGACCGACACTCCGGGGATCCACCGGGAATTTTGCCGATAAACTCATCTTT.

This clone was counted only a few times. TCRdb lists the protein of a much larger clone for this DNA, which differs at residue 7, so this is likely a read error; the protein given here is translated from the DNA itself. This chain joins TRDV1 and TRDJ1; 13 nucleotides match TRDD3. No J gene was available from TCRdb, and it was assigned here by a germline match of the DNA. The CDR3 loop spans 19 amino acids. Trimming cost V 3 bases and J 8 bases; bases outside gene matches: 18. The germline CDR1 and CDR2 sequences are TSWWSYY and QGS. CDR3: CALGDPRSGTGGYGVKLIF. CDR3 DNA sequence: TGTGCTCTTGGGGATCCGCGGTCGGGTACTGGGGGATACGGCGTAAAACTCATCTTT.

This clone has ten or more counts. The TCRdb protein comes from a much larger clone and disagrees with this DNA's translation at residue 3, likely due to a read error; the protein given here is derived from the DNA. The chain couples TRDV1 to TRDJ1; D may match TRDD2 or TRDD3 (7 bases each). Per germline, CDR1 TSWWSYY and CDR2 QGS. This CDR3 region has 23 residues. The CDR3 nucleotides read TGTGCTCCTGGGGAACTTTGGCCTTCCTCCAGAACTGGGGACTCCCCCTACACCGATAAACTCATCTTT. Translated, it gives CAPGELWPSSRTGDSPYTDKLIF.

To note about this clone: A far larger clone is only one base removed, so a read error is likely. The sample has other DNA sequences that encode this CDR3 too. This chain uses TRDV2 with TRDJ1; perhaps TRDD2 as D (6 bases). The CDR3 length is 20 residues. CDR1 is GEAIGNYY, CDR2 EKD, per germline. V dropped 7 bases and J dropped 0 bases, with 32 bases sitting between them. This CDR3 reads CACKLYTPSRGLIYTDKLIF. The CDR3 region has the DNA TGTGCCTGCAAGCTCTACACTCCTTCCCGAGGACTTATTTACACCGATAAACTCATCTTT.

This clone has more than one count but fewer than ten. A far larger clone is one base from this, pointing to a likely read error. Other nucleotide sequences from this sample produce the same CDR3. The chain has TRDV2 and TRDJ3; 12 bases fit TRDD3. V lost 0 bases and J lost 0; bases outside the gene matches: 8. Per germline, CDR1 GEAIGNYY and CDR2 EKD. This CDR3 contains 21 residues. Here the CDR3 DNA reads TGTGCCTGTGACACCTTACTGGGGGATACTCATTCCTCCTGGGACACCCGACAGATGTTTTTC. Translation gives CACDTLLGDTHSSWDTRQMFF.

In this sample, this clone turned up many times. TCRdb records a much larger clone's protein for this DNA, with a difference at residue 7 that likely arises from a read error; the protein given is the translation of the DNA. The CDR3: CACDTPEGQSSWDTRQMFF. DNA for the CDR3: TGTGCCTGTGACACTCCTGAGGGACAAAGCTCCTGGGACACCCGACAGATGTTTTTC. The V and J genes are TRDV2 and TRDJ3; D remains unclear. V was shortened by 1 base and J by 0 bases, with 15 bases between the two germline ends. This CDR3 comprises 19 residues. Germline-derived CDR1 and CDR2 are GEAIGNYY and EKD.

About this clone: TCRdb's protein, taken from a much larger clone, differs from this DNA's translation at residue 17, likely owing to a read error; the protein displayed comes from the DNA. The chain employs TRDV1 and TRDJ1, with TRDD3 matching 10 bases. As TCRdb names no J gene, one was assigned here on the basis of a DNA match to germline. Germline CDR1 is TSWWSYY and CDR2 is QGS. The CDR3 has 21 residues. The CDR3: CALGEMNTGGYAVRYTGKLIF. CDR3 coding DNA: TGTGCTCTTGGGGAAATGAACACCGGGGGATACGCAGTAAGGTACACCGGTAAACTCATCTTT.

This clone has only a few counts. TCRdb records a much larger clone's protein for this DNA, with a difference at residue 7 that likely arises from a read error; the protein given is the translation of the DNA. The chain has TRDV1 and TRDJ1; a possible D gene is TRDD2 (9 bases). From germline, CDR1 is TSWWSYY and CDR2 QGS. Trimming removed 5 bases from V and 1 base from J, with 23 bases in between. The CDR3 has 18 amino acids. This CDR3 reads CALGKPPSYWGLTDKLIF. The CDR3 region has the DNA TGTGCTCTTGGGAAACCCCCTTCCTACTGGGGGCTCACCGATAAACTCATCTTT.

The table lists this clone with a few counts. A far more abundant clone sits one base away, making this likely a read error. Other DNA variants within this sample encode the same CDR3. V is TRDV1 and J is TRDJ1; D is uncertain. No J segment appears in TCRdb, so it was assigned here by matching the sequence to germline. V dropped 1 base and J dropped 1 base, with 31 bases sitting between them. CDR1 is TSWWSYY and CDR2 is QGS in the germline V gene. CDR3 size: 22 residues. The CDR3 sequence: CALGEPGPFCRTVAGCTDKLIF. The CDR3 DNA reads TGTGCTCTTGGGGAACCTGGTCCCTTTTGCCGTACGGTGGCCGGGTGCACCGATAAACTCATCTTT.